This T cell receptor beta chain was profiled in a study of shared clonotypes between healthy human individuals. Study background: Each donor had three CD4 naive, three CD4 memory, two CD8 naive and one CD8 memory plate.

Of note for this clone: Its antigen is undetermined.

Sequencing used immunoSEQ multiplex PCR; TCRdb keeps in-frame clones, though not all of them. The sample yields roughly 86,000 clones, 68% seen once. Study results and caveats: In a handful of donors, 4.5% to 5.5% of naive CD4 clonotypes appeared in common. Rarefaction curves obtained for sorted subsets showed sequencing incomplete despite large depth.

The germline V and J ends were trimmed by 0 bases and 5 bases, with 10 bases remaining between them. The CDR3 is 15 residues long. Per germline, CDR1 SGHTA and CDR2 FQGNSA. CCR7-negative CD45RA+ TemRA cells were combined with CD45RO+ cells to form CD8 memory. This clonotype originated in a man younger than 45 in good health. The chain links TRBV7-2 to TRBJ1-4; D unresolved. Sequenced sample: memory CD8+ T cells sorted from blood. Subset specified: CD45RO+ cells pooled with CCR7-negative TemRA cells. The DNA of the CDR3 is TGTGCCAGCAGCTTAGCCCCGGGTTTCAATGAAAAACTGTTTTTT. Amino acid sequence: CASSLAPGFNEKLFF.